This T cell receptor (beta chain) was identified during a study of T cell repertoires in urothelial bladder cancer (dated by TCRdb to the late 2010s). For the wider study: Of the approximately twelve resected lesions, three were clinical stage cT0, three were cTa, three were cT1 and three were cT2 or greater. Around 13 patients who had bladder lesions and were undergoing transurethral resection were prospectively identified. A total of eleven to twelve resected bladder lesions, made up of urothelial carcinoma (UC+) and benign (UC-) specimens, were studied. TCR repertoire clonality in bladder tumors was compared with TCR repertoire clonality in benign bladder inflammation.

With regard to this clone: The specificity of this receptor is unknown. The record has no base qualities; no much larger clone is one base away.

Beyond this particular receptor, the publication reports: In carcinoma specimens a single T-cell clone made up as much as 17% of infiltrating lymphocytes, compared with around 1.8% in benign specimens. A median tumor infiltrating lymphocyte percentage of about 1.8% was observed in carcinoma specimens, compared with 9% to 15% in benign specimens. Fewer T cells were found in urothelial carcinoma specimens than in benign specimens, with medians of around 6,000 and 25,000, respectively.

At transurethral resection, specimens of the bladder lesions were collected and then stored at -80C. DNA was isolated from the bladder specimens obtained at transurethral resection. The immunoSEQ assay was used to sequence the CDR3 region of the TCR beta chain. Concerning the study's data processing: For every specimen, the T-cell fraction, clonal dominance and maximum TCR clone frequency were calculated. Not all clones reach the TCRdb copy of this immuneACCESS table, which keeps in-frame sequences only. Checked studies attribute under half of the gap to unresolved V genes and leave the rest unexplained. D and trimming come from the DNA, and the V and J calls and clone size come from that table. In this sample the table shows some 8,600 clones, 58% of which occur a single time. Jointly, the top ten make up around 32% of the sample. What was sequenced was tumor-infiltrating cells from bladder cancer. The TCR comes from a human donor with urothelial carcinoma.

The CDR3 protein sequence reads: CSAMSRTEAFF. The DNA reads as follows: TGCAGTGCCATGTCGAGGACTGAAGCTTTCTTT. The sequence is built from TRBV20-1 and TRBJ1-1; the D gene remains uncertain. The CDR3 has 11 amino acids, counting the end cysteine and phenylalanine. Only the CDR3 portion is preserved as DNA: 33 bases, with reading frame beginning at the first base. Taken from the germline V gene (reference sequence), the CDR1 and CDR2 loops are DFQATT and SNEGSKA. V is reduced by 6 bases and J by 5 bases, leaving a spacing of 10 bases between them.